The present entry profiles one TCR beta chain with its context. What it binds is unknown. The ends were cut back, 0 bases at V and 10 bases at J, with 12 bases in the middle. The CDR3 has 13 residues. From germline, CDR1 is SGHAT and CDR2 FQNNGV. These data are taken from a study of graft-versus-host responses after intestinal transplantation. Study information: Anti-thymocyte globulin served as induction for all recipients, who then took tacrolimus and steroids for approximately 3 years.

Broader study findings: Within allografts, high graft-versus-host to host-versus-graft clonal ratios were seen among patients with graft-donor T cell macrochimerism. The authors found GvH clones in recipient marrow, some appearing first in ileum or blood. With peak circulating GvH clone levels came an association with early post-transplant HvG declines.

TCRdb keeps only in-frame clones here, not all; method: immunoSEQ multiplex PCR. Found here are 45,000 to 60,000 clones, about nine tenths of them singletons; the top ten hold about 2.5%. The material was unstimulated CD4+ T cells sorted from spleen or lymph node cells, obtained before transplant. The TCR originated in a human donor who was the organ donor for an intestinal transplant. The chain has TRBV11-2 and TRBJ1-2, with TRBD1 as a possible D gene (6 bases). DNA of the CDR3: TGTGCCAGCAGCTTAGACCTAGGGGGTGACTACACCTTC. Protein sequence: CASSLDLGGDYTF.